Detailed here is one T cell receptor (beta chain). The data were produced by immunoSEQ multiplex PCR, yet TCRdb's version contains in-frame clones alone and is incomplete. Here the sample spans millions of clones, approximately 92% being singletons. This CDR3 has 13 residues. The germline gives CDR1 SGHTA, CDR2 FQGNSA. V lost 2 bases, J lost 12 bases, and 5 bases stayed unmatched. The data stem from a study of shared clonotypes between healthy human individuals. The rearrangement links TRBV7-2 to TRBJ2-1, with 9 nucleotides matching TRBD1. Specimen: naive CD4+ T cells sorted from blood. Subset described: CD45RA+ positively selected. The sequence was collected from a man between 18 and 35 years old in good health. CDR3 residues: CASSLWDRELQFF. CDR3 DNA: TGTGCCAGCAGCTTATGGGACAGGGAATTGCAGTTCTTC.